This T cell receptor beta chain was sequenced during a study of CD8 T cells in ankylosing spondylitis. Study outcomes and limitations: Ankylosing spondylitis blood seemed to carry a telltale TCR beta motif made of fewer than ten highly homologous variants. Disease-linked clones reportedly concentrated significantly in matched ankylosing spondylitis synovial fluid. Previous work reported some of these motif variants in the synovial fluid and blood of reactive arthritis.

This clonotype has just a few counts. Its specificity is not known. For TCR beta, libraries came from quantitative 5'-RACE with molecular barcodes. TCRdb ran MiXCR on the 5' RACE reads and lists one entry per CDR3 protein. This sample has a few hundred thousand distinct CDR3 sequences, with around 25% found just once. This CDR3 is built from 14 residues. Germline values: CDR1 DFQATT, CDR2 SNEGSKA (reference sequence). The ends lost 1 base at V and 8 bases at J; junction bases unmatched: 7. The sequence derives from a male donor with ankylosing spondylitis or in good health (not recorded which). Input material: blood, either unsorted or a sorted T cell fraction (not recorded which). The V and J genes are TRBV20-1 and TRBJ1-2; 10 positions match TRBD1. CDR3 sequence: CSARGSGQGSGYTF. CDR3 nucleotides: TGCAGTGCTAGAGGGTCGGGACAGGGGAGCGGCTACACCTTC.